This T cell receptor beta chain was observed in a study of regulatory T cells in long-lasting Graves disease. This clonotype was detected a few times. Researchers made TCR beta libraries by using iRepertoire HTBI primers and running Arm-PCR on CDR3 regions. TCRdb used MiXCR to reprocess the multiplex PCR reads, holding one entry per CDR3 protein. The top ten clones hold approximately 19% of a sample with 500,000 or so distinct CDR3 sequences, 13% to 15% of them seen once. Time point noted: newly diagnosed GD, antithyroid drugs for less than 3 months. RNA extracted from PBMCs served as the sequencing template. Trimming removed 0 bases at V and 5 bases at J, with 7 bases between. The germline CDR1 and CDR2 sequences are MGHRA and YSYEKL. This CDR3 contains 13 residues. These sequences were also reported in another study, on T cells in Graves' hyperthyroidism and ophthalmopathy.

The specimen was peripheral blood mononuclear cells (PBMCs), collected at new diagnosis, from a patient treated with antithyroid drugs. The chain has TRBV4-1 and TRBJ1-1; no clear D gene. The TCR originated in a woman in her fifties or sixties with Graves disease. Here the CDR3 reads CASSQEVRTEAFF. CDR3 coding DNA: TGCGCCAGCAGCCAAGAAGTAAGGACTGAAGCTTTCTTT.